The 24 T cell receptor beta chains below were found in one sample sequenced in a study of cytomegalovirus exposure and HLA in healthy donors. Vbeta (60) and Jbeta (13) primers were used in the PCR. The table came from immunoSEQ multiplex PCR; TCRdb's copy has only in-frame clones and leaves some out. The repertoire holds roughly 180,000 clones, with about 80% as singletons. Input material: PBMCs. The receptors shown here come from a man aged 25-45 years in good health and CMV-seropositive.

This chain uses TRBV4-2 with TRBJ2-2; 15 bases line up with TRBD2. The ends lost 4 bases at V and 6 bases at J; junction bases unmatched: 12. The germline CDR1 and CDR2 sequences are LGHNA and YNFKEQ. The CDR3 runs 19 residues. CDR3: CASSPWTSGGANLPGELFF. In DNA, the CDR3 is TGTGCCAGCAGCCCTTGGACTAGCGGGGGGGCCAACCTCCCCGGGGAGCTGTTTTTT.

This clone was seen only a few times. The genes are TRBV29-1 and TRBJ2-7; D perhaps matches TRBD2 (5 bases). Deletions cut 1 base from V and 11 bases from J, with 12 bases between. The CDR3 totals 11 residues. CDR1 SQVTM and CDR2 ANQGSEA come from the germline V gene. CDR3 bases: TGCAGCGTTGAAGTGGAGAGGGTAAAGTACTTC. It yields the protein CSVEVERVKYF.

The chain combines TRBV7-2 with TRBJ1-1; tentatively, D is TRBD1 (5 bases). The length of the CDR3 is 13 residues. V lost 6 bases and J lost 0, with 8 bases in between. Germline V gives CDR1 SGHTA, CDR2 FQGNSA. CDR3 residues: CASREGVNTEAFF. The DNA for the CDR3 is TGTGCCAGCAGGGAAGGGGTGAACACTGAAGCTTTCTTT.

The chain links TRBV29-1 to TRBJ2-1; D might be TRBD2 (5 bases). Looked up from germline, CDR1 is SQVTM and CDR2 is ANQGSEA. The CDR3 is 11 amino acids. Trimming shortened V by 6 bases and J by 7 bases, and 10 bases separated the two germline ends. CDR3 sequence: CSVQRRNEQFF. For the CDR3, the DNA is TGCAGCGTGCAGCGGAGAAATGAGCAGTTCTTC.

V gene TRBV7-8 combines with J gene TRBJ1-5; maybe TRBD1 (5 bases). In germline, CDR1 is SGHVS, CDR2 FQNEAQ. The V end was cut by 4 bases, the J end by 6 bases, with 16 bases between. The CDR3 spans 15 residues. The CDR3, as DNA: TGTGCCAGCAGCTCCCGTGCAGGGATGGGTCAGCCCCAGCATTTT. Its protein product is CASSSRAGMGQPQHF.

Here the CDR3 DNA reads TGTGCCAGCAGCCGAGGGTCGTCGATTAACTATGGCTACACCTTC. It codes for CASSRGSSINYGYTF. This rearrangement joins TRBV7-9 to TRBJ1-2; no reliable D call. The V end was cut by 5 bases, the J end by 1 base, with 14 bases between. Germline V gene data show CDR1 as SEHNR and CDR2 as FQNEAQ (reference sequence). The CDR3 extends over 15 amino acids.

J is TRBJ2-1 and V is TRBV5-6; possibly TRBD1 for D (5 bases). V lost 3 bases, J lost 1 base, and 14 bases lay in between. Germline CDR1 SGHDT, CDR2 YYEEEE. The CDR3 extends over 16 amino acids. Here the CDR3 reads CASSWGSPQSYNEQFF. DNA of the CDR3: TGTGCCAGCAGCTGGGGCAGCCCCCAGTCCTACAATGAGCAGTTCTTC.

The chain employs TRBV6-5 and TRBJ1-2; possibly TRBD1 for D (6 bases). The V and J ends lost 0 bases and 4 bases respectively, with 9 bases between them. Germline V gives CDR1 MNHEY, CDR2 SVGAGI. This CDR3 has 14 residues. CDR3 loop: CASSYSGAAYGYTF. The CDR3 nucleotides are TGTGCCAGCAGTTACTCGGGGGCAGCCTATGGCTACACCTTC.

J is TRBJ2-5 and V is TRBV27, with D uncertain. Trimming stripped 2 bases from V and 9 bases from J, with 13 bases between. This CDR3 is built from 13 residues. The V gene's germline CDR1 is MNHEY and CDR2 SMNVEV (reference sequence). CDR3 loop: CASSLSVSGAQYF. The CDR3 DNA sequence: TGTGCCAGCAGTTTAAGCGTGAGTGGAGCCCAGTACTTC.

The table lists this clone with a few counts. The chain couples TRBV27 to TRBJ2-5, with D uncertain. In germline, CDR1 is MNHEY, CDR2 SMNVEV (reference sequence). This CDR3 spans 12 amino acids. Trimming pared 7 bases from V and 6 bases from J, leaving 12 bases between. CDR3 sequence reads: CASTGLEKTQYF. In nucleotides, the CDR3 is TGTGCCAGCACGGGTCTTGAAAAGACCCAGTACTTC.

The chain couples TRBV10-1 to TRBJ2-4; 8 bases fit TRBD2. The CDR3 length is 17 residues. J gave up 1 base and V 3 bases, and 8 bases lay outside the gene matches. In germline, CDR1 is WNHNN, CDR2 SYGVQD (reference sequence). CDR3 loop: CASSESSGGVAKNIQYF. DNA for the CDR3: TGCGCCAGCAGTGAATCATCGGGAGGGGTGGCCAAAAACATTCAGTACTTC.

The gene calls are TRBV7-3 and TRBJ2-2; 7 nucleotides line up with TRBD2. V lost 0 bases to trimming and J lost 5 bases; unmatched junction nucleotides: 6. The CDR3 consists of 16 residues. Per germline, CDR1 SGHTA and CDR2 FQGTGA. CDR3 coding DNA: TGTGCCAGCAGCTTAACGAGGTCTAGCGGTACCGGGGAGCTGTTTTTT. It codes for CASSLTRSSGTGELFF.

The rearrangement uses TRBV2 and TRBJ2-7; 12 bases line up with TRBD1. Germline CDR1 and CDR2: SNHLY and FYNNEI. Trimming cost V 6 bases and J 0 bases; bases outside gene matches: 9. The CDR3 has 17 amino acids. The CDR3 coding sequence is TGTGCCAGCAGAACCGGGACAGGGGGCCTACTCTCCTACGAGCAGTACTTC. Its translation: CASRTGTGGLLSYEQYF.

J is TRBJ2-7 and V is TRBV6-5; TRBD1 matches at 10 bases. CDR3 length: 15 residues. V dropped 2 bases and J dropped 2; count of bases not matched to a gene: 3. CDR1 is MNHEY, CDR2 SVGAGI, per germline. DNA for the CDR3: TGTGCCAGCAGTTACGACGGACAGGGGGCCTACGAGCAGTACTTC. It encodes CASSYDGQGAYEQYF.

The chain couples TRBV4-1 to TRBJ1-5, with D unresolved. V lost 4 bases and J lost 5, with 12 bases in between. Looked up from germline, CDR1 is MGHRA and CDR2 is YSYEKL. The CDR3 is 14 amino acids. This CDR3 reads CASSPGLDDQPQHF. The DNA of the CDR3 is TGCGCCAGCAGCCCCGGACTGGATGATCAGCCCCAGCATTTT.

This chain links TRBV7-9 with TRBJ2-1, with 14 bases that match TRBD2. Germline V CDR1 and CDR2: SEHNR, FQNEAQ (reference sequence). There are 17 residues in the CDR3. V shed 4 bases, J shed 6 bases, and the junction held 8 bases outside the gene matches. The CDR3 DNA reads TGTGCCAGCAGCTCAAGACTAGCGGGGGGGCCCGTCAATGAGCAGTTCTTC. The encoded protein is CASSSRLAGGPVNEQFF.

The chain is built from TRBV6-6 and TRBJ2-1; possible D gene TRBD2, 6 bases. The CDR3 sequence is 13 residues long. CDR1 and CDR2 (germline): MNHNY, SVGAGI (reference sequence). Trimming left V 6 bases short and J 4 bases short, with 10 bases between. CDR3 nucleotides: TGTGCCAGCAGCGGGACTCCATACAATGAGCAGTTCTTC. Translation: CASSGTPYNEQFF.

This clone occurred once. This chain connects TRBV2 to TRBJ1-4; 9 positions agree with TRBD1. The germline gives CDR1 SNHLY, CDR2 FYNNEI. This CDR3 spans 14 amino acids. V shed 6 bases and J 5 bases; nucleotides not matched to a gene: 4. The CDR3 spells CASRAGQGNEKLFF. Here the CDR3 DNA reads TGTGCCAGCAGAGCGGGACAGGGAAATGAAAAACTGTTTTTT.

The CDR3 loop reads CAWRVVRGDNYGYTF. The CDR3 region has the DNA TGTGCCTGGAGAGTTGTCAGGGGCGATAACTATGGCTACACCTTC. V and J are TRBV30 and TRBJ1-2, with D maybe TRBD1 (6 bases). Germline CDR1 GTSNPN, CDR2 SVGIG (reference sequence). Trimming pared 3 bases from V and 1 base from J, leaving 15 bases between. The CDR3 loop spans 15 amino acids.

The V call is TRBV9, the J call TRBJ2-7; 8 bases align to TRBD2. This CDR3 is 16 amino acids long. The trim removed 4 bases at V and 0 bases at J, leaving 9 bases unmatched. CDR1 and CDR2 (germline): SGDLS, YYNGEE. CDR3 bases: TGTGCCAGCAGCAGTGGGGCTAGCGGGTTCTCCTACGAGCAGTACTTC. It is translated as CASSSGASGFSYEQYF. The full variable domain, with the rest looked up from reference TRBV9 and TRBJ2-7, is DSGVTQTPKHLITATGQRVTLRCSPRSGDLSVYWYQQSLDQGLQFLIQYYNGEERAKGNILERFSAQQFPDLHSELNLSSLELGDSALYFCASSSGASGFSYEQYFGPGTRLTVT.

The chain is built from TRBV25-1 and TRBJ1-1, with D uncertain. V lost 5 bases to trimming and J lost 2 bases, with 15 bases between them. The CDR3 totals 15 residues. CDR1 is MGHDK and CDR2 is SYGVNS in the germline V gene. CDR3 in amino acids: CASSPFEGANTEAFF. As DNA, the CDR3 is TGTGCCAGCAGTCCCTTCGAGGGAGCAAACACTGAAGCTTTCTTT.

For the CDR3, the DNA is TGTGCCAGCAGCTTAGACGGGGGAGATACGCAGTATTTT. Encoded protein: CASSLDGGDTQYF. This rearrangement joins TRBV7-9 to TRBJ2-3; D possibly corresponds to TRBD2 (6 bases). The V end lost 1 base, the J end lost 5 bases, and 7 bases lay between the germline ends. Germline V gives CDR1 SEHNR, CDR2 FQNEAQ (reference sequence). This CDR3 is 13 amino acids long.

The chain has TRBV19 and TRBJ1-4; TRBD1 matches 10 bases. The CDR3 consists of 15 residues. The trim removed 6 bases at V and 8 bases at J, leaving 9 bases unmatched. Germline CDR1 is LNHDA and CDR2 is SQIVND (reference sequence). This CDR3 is CASRADRGSGEKLFF. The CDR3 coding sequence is TGTGCCAGTAGGGCGGACAGGGGGAGTGGCGAAAAACTGTTTTTT.

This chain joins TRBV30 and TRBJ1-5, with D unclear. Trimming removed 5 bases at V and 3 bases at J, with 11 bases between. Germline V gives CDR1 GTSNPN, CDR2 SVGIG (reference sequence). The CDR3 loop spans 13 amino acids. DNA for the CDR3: TGTGCCTGGGGTGAGGAGACCAATCAGCCCCAGCATTTT. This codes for CAWGEETNQPQHF.